This T cell receptor beta chain was sequenced for a study of T cells in Graves' hyperthyroidism and ophthalmopathy. Uncontrolled infection, other autoimmune disease, pregnancy or lactation led to exclusion. Germline lookup yields CDR1 SGHRS and CDR2 YFSETQ. This CDR3 has 14 residues. V was pared by 7 bases and J by 0 bases, with 12 bases between. Amplification of TCR beta CDR3 regions was performed using RNA transcripts as template. RT-PCR in the first round (using the HTBI primer set) targeted the TCR CDR3. TCRdb ran MiXCR on the multiplex PCR reads and lists one entry per CDR3 protein. This sample has about 370,000 distinct CDR3 sequences; roughly 15% occur once, and the top ten carry around 20%. This clonotype was counted at least ten times.

Sequenced sample: blood. The TCR was taken from a woman aged 60 to 75 with Graves' ophthalmopathy. The J gene is TRBJ2-3, the V gene TRBV5-1; D gene uncertain. The CDR3 DNA follows: TGCGCCAGCCATTCGGATTCTAGCACAGATACGCAGTATTTT. This sequence encodes CASHSDSSTDTQYF. The full variable domain, in which reference TRBV5-1 and TRBJ2-3 provide the parts outside the CDR3, is KAGVTQTPRYLIKTRGQQVTLSCSPISGHRSVSWYQQTPGQGLQFLFEYFSETQRNKGNFPGRFSGRQFSNSRSEMNVSTLELGDSALYLCASHSDSSTDTQYFGPGTRLTVL.